These 8 T cell receptor beta chains share one sample of origin, sequenced in a study of blood T cell repertoires in COVID-19. The assay was immunoSEQ multiplex PCR, and TCRdb's table has in-frame clones only and misses some. This table has approximately 150,000 clones, roughly 81% appearing once. Sequencing was carried out using peripheral blood. The origin of the receptors is a woman between 50 and 59 years old with COVID-19, enrolled during active disease.

The V gene is TRBV2, the J gene TRBJ1-1; 7 nucleotides line up with TRBD1. Trimming removed 6 bases from V and 5 bases from J; junction bases left unmatched: 9. The CDR3 runs 14 residues. The germline CDR1 and CDR2 sequences are SNHLY and FYNNEI. CDR3 sequence reads: CASRLTGFDTEAFF. The CDR3 region has the DNA TGTGCCAGCAGATTGACAGGGTTTGATACTGAAGCTTTCTTT. The entire variable domain, with the rest obtained from reference TRBV2 and TRBJ1-1, is as follows: EPEVTQTPSHQVTQMGQEVILRCVPISNHLYFYWYRQILGQKVEFLVSFYNNEISEKSEIFDDQFSVERPDGSNFTLKIRSTKLEDSAMYFCASRLTGFDTEAFFGQGTRLTVV.

The chain has TRBV6-1 and TRBJ2-7, with D possibly matching TRBD1 (6 bases). Germline V gene lookup returns CDR1 MNHNS and CDR2 SASEGT. The V gene lost 3 bases and the J gene lost 0 bases, with 15 bases spanning the gap. This CDR3 has 16 residues. CDR3 amino acids: CASSDPGTPTSYEQYF. The CDR3 nucleotides are TGTGCCAGCAGTGACCCCGGGACACCGACCTCCTACGAGCAGTACTTC.

CDR3 residues: CASSQDSIAYGYTF. CDR3 nucleotide sequence: TGTGCCAGCAGCCAAGACAGCATAGCCTATGGCTACACCTTC. The chain has TRBV3-1 (or the pseudogene TRBV3-2) and TRBJ1-2; D is uncertain. The CDR3 covers 14 residues. The germline gives CDR1 LGHDT, CDR2 YNNKEL (reference sequence). The ends were cut back, 0 bases at V and 4 bases at J, with 9 bases in the middle.

Note on this clone: The sample has other DNA sequences that encode this CDR3 too. The rearrangement uses TRBV2 and TRBJ2-7; D is uncertain. V lost 2 bases to trimming and J lost 2 bases, with 4 bases between them. Germline values: CDR1 SNHLY, CDR2 FYNNEI. CDR3 length equals 12 residues. This chain's CDR3 is CASSEPTYEQYF. CDR3 in DNA: TGTGCCAGCAGTGAACCTACCTACGAGCAGTACTTC.

This sequence joins TRBV10-3 and TRBJ1-6; 8 bases fit TRBD1. The germline V gene encodes CDR1 ENHRY and CDR2 SYGVKD. Trimming at V came to 6 bases and at J to 5 bases, leaving 0 bases not matched to a gene. The CDR3 sequence is 13 residues long. CDR3 residues: CAIRDRDNSPLHF. CDR3 nucleotide sequence: TGTGCCATCAGGGACAGGGATAATTCACCCCTCCACTTT.

The chain combines TRBV5-5 with TRBJ2-3, with D possibly being TRBD1 (6 bases). V lost 1 base and J 3 bases, leaving 12 bases between the germline ends. Germline CDR1 is SGHKS and CDR2 is YYEKEE (reference sequence). The CDR3 consists of 15 residues. In nucleotides, the CDR3 is TGTGCCAGCAGCTTGACTCCAGGGACAACAGATACGCAGTATTTT. It specifies CASSLTPGTTDTQYF.

The chain is built from TRBV28 and TRBJ1-2; possibly TRBD1 for D (6 bases). The V and J ends lost 4 bases and 4 bases respectively, with 13 bases between them. The length of the CDR3 is 14 residues. Germline lookup yields CDR1 MDHEN and CDR2 SYDVKM. CDR3 loop: CASSSGQSSYGYTF. CDR3 sequence (DNA): TGTGCCAGCAGTTCCGGACAGTCCTCCTATGGCTACACCTTC.

The chain couples TRBV24-1 to TRBJ1-1; D remains unclear. Germline assignment: CDR1 KGHDR and CDR2 SFDVKD. This CDR3 is 15 amino acids long. V was trimmed by 0 bases and J by 1 base, leaving 8 bases between them. The CDR3: CATSDLLSGNTEAFF. DNA of the CDR3: TGTGCCACCAGTGATTTGCTTTCGGGGAACACTGAAGCTTTCTTT.